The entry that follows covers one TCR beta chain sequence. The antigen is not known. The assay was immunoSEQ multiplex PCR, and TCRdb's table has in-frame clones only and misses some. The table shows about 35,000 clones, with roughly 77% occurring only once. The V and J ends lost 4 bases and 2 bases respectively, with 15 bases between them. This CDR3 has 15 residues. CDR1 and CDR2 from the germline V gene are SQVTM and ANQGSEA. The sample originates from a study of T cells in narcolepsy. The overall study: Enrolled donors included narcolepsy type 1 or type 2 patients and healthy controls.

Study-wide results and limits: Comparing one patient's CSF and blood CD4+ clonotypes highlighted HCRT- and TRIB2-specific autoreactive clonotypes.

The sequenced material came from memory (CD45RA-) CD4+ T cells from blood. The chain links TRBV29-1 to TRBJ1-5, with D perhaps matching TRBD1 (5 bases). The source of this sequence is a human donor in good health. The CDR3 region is CSVGDGVLGNQPQHF. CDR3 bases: TGCAGCGTTGGGGACGGGGTACTGGGCAATCAGCCCCAGCATTTT.